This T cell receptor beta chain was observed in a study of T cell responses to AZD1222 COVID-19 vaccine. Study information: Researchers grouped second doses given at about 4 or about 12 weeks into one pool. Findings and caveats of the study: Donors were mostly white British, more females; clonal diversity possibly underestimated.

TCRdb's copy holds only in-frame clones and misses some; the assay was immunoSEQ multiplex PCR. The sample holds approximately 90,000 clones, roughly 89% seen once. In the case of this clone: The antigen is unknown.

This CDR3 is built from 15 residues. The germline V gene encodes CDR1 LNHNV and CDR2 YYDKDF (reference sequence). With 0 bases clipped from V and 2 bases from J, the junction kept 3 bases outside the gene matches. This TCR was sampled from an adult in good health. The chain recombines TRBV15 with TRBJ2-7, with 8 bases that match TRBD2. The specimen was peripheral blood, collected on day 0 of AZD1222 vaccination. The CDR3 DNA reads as TGTGCCACCAGCAGAGACGTCGGGGGGGCCTACGAGCAGTACTTC. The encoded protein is CATSRDVGGAYEQYF.